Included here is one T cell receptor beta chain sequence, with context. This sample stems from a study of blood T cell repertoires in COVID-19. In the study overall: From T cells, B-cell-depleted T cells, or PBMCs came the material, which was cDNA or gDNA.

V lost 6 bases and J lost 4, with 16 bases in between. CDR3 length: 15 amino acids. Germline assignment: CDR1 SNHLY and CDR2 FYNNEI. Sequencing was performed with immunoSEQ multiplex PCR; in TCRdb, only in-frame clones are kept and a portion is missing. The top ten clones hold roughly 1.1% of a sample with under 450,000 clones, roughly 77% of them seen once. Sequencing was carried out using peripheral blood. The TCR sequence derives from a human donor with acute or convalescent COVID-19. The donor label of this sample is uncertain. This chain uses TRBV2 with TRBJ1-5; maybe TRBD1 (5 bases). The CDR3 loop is CASSADNSRNQPQHF. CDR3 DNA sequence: TGTGCCAGCAGCGCGGACAATAGCAGGAATCAGCCCCAGCATTTT.